This T cell receptor beta chain is from a study of T cell responses to AZD1222 COVID-19 vaccine. Study-wide points: Sampling captured repertoires only after the peak T cell response.

This table comes from immunoSEQ multiplex PCR, and its TCRdb copy is limited to in-frame clones, with some not included. This sample has about 110,000 clones, with about 95% found just once. As regards this clone: What it binds is unknown.

Germline loops: CDR1 SNHLY, CDR2 FYNNEI. V was cut by 6 bases and J by 4 bases, with 27 bases left in between. The CDR3 consists of 18 residues. This receptor was obtained from an adult in good health. The starting material was peripheral blood, obtained on day 0 of AZD1222 vaccination. J is TRBJ1-1 and V is TRBV2, with D perhaps TRBD1 (5 bases). The CDR3 sequence: CASSSSRGGNAGVTEAFF. The CDR3 nucleotides are TGTGCCAGCAGCTCGTCACGTGGGGGGAACGCAGGCGTCACTGAAGCTTTCTTT. The whole variable domain, filled in from reference TRBV2 and TRBJ1-1, reads EPEVTQTPSHQVTQMGQEVILRCVPISNHLYFYWYRQILGQKVEFLVSFYNNEISEKSEIFDDQFSVERPDGSNFTLKIRSTKLEDSAMYFCASSSSRGGNAGVTEAFFGQGTRLTVV.